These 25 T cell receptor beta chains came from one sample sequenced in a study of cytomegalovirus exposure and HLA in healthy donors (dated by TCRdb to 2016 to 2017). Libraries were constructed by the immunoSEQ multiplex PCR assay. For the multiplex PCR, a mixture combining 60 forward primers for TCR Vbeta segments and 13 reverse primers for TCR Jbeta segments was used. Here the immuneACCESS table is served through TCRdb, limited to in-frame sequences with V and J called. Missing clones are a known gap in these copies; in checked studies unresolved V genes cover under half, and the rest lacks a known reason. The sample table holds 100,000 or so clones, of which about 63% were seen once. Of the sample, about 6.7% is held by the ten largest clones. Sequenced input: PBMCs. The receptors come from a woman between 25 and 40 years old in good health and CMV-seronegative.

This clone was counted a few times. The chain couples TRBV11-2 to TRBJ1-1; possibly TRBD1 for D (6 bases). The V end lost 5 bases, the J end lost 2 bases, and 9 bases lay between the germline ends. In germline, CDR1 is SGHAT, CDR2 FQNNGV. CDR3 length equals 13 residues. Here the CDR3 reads CASSIRGNTEAFF. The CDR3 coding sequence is TGTGCCAGCAGCATCAGGGGTAACACTGAAGCTTTCTTT.

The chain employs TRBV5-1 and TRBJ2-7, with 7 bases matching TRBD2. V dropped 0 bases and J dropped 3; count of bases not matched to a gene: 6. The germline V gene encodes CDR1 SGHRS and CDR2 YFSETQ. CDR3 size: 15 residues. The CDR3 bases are TGCGCCAGCAGCTTGGCTAGCGGACAAGTCTACGAGCAGTACTTC. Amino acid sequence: CASSLASGQVYEQYF.

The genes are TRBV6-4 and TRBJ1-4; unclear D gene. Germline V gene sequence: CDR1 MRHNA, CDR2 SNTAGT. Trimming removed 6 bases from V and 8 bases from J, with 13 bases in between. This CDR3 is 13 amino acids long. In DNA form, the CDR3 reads TGTGCCAGCAGCGCTAATCCGGGGGAAAAACTGTTTTTT. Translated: CASSANPGEKLFF.

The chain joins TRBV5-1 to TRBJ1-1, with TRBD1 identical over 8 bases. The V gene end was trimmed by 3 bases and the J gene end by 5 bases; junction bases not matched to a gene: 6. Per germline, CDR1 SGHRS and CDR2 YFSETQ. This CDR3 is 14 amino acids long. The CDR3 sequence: CASSSGTGGTEAFF. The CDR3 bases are TGCGCCAGCAGCTCAGGAACAGGGGGTACTGAAGCTTTCTTT. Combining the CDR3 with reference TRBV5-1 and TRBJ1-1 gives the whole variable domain KAGVTQTPRYLIKTRGQQVTLSCSPISGHRSVSWYQQTPGQGLQFLFEYFSETQRNKGNFPGRFSGRQFSNSRSEMNVSTLELGDSALYLCASSSGTGGTEAFFGQGTRLTVV.

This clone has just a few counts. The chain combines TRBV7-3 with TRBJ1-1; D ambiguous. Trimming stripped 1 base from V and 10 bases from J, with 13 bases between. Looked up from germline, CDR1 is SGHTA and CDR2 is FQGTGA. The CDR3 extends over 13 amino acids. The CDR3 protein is CASSLNPGNGAFF. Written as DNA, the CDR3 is TGTGCCAGCAGCTTAAACCCCGGGAACGGAGCTTTCTTT.

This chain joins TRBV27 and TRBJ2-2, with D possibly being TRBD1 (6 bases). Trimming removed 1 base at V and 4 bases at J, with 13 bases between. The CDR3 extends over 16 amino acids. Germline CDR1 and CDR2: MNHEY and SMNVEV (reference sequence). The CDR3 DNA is TGTGCCAGCAGTTTATTGGAAAGAGGGGGCACCGGGGAGCTGTTTTTT. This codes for CASSLLERGGTGELFF.

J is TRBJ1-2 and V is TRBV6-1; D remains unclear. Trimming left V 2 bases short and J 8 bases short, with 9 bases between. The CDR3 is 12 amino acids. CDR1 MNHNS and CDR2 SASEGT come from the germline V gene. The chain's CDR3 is CASSELLGGYTF. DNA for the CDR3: TGTGCCAGCAGTGAACTTCTAGGAGGCTACACCTTC.

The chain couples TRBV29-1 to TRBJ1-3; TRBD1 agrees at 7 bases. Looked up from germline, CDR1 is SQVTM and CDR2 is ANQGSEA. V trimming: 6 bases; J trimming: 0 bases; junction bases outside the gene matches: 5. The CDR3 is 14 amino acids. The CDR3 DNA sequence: TGCAGCGTCCGGACAGGTTCCTCTGGAAACACCATATATTTT. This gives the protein CSVRTGSSGNTIYF.

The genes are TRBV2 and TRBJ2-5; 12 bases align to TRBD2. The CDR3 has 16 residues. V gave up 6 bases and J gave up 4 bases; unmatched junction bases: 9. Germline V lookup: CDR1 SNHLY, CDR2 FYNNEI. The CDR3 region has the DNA TGTGCCAGCAGGGCCGGGCTAGCGGGAGGGGTAGAGACCCAGTACTTC. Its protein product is CASRAGLAGGVETQYF.

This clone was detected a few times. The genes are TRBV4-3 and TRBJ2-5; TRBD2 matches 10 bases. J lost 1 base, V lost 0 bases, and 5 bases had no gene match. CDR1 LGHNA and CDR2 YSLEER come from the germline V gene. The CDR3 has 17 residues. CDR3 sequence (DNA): TGCGCCAGCAGCCAAGAGTTAGCGGGAGGCCCCCAAGAGACCCAGTACTTC. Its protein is CASSQELAGGPQETQYF.

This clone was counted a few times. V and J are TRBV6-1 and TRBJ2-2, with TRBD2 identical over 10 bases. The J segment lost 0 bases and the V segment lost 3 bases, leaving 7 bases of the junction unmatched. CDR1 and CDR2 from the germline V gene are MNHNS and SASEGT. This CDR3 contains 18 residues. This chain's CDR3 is CASSDSVAGGANTGELFF. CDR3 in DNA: TGTGCCAGCAGTGATTCGGTAGCGGGGGGCGCGAACACCGGGGAGCTGTTTTTT.

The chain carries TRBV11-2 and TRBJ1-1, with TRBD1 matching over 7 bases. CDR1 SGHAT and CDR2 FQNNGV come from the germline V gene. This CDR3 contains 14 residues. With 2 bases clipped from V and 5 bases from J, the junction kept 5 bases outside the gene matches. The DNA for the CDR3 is TGTGCCAGCAGCTTATTAGGCAGGGGGACTGAAGCTTTCTTT. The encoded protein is CASSLLGRGTEAFF. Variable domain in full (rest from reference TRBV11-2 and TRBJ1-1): EAGVAQSPRYKIIEKRQSVAFWCNPISGHATLYWYQQILGQGPKLLIQFQNNGVVDDSQLPKDRFSAERLKGVDSTLKIQPAKLEDSAVYLCASSLLGRGTEAFFGQGTRLTVV.

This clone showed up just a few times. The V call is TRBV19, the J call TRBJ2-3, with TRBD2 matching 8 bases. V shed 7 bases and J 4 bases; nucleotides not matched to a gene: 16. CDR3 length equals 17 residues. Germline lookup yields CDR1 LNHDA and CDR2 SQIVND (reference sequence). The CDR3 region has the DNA TGTGCCAGTACCGGCGCTTTTACGGGGGGGTTGTCAGATACGCAGTATTTT. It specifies CASTGAFTGGLSDTQYF.

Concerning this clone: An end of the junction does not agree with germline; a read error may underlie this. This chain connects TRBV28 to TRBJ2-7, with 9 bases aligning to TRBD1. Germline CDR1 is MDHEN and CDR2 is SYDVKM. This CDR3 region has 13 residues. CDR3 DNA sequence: TGTGCCAGCAGTTCCTCAGGCCGGGACAGGGAGGGCTTC. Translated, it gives CASSSSGRDREGF.

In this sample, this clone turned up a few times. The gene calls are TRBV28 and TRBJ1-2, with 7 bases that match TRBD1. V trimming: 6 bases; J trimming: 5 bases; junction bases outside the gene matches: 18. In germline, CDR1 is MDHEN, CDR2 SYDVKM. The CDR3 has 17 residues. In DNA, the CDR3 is TGTGCCAGCAGCCAAAGGGGCAGTGGGACAGTAAAATATGGCTACACCTTC. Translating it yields CASSQRGSGTVKYGYTF.

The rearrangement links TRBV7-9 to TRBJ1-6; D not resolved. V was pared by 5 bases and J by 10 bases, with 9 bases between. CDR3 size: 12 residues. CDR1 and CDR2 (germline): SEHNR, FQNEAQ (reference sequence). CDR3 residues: CASSRLESPLHF. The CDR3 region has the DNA TGTGCCAGCAGCCGACTCGAATCACCCCTCCACTTT.

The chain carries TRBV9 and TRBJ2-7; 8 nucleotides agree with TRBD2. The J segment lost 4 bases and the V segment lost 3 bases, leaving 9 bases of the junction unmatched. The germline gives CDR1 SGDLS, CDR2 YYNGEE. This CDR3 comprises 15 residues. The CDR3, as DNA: TGTGCCAGCAGCGCAACAGGGCGGGGGGCGTACGAGCAGTACTTC. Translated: CASSATGRGAYEQYF.

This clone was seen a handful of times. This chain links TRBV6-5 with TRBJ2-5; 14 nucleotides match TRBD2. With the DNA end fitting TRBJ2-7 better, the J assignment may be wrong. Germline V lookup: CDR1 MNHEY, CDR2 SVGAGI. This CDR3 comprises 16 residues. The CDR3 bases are TGTGCCAGCAGTTACTCCGGACTAGCGGGGGGCTACGAGCAGTACTTC. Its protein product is CASSYSGLAGGYEQYF.

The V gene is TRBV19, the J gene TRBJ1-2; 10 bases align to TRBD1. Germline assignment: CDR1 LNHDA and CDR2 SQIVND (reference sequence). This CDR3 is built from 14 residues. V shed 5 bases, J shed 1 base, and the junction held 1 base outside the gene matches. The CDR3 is CASSRTGGNYGYTF. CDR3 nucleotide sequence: TGTGCCAGTAGTCGGACAGGGGGTAACTATGGCTACACCTTC. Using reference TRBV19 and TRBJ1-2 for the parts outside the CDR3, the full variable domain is DGGITQSPKYLFRKEGQNVTLSCEQNLNHDAMYWYRQDPGQGLRLIYYSQIVNDFQKGDIAEGYSVSREKKESFPLTVTSAQKNPTAFYLCASSRTGGNYGYTFGSGTRLTVV.

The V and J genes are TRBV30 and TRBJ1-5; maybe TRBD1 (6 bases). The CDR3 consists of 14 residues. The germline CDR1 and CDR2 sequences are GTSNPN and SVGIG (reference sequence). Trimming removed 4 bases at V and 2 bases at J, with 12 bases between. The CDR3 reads CAWMLPGGNQPQHF. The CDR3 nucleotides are TGTGCCTGGATGTTGCCAGGGGGCAATCAGCCCCAGCATTTT.

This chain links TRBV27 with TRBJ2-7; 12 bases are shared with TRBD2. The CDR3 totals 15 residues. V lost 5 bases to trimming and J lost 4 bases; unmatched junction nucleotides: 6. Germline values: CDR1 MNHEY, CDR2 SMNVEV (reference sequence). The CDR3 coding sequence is TGTGCCAGCAGTCGCGGACTAGCGGGGTTTTACGAGCAGTACTTC. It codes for CASSRGLAGFYEQYF.

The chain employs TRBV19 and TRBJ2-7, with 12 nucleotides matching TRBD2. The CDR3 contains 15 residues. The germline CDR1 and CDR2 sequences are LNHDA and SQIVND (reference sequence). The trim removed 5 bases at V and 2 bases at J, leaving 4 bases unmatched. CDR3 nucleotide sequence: TGTGCCAGTAGTCTCGGACTAGCGGGAACCTACGAGCAGTACTTC. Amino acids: CASSLGLAGTYEQYF.

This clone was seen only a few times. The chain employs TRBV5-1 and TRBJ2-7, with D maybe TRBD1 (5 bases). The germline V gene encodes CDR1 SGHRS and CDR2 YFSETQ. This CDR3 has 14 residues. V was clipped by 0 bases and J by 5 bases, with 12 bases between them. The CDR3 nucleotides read TGCGCCAGCAGCTTGGGGGGCAACTTGGACGAGCAGTACTTC. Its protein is CASSLGGNLDEQYF.

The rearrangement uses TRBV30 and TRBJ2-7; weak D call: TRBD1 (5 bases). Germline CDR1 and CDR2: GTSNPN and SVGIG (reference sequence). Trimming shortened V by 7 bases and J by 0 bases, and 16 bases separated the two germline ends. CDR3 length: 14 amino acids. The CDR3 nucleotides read TGTGCCTACCGGTGGGGCCCAAGCTCCTACGAGCAGTACTTC. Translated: CAYRWGPSSYEQYF.

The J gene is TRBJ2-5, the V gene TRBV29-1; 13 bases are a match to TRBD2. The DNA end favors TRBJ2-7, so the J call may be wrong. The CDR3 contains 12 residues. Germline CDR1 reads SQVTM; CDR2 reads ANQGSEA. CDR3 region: CSGGLAGYEQYF. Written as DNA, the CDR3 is TGCAGCGGGGGACTAGCGGGGTACGAGCAGTACTTC.